This T cell receptor beta chain was identified during a study of blood T cell repertoires in COVID-19. Across the study: Sources were T cells, B-cell-depleted T cells, or PBMCs; the material itself was cDNA or gDNA.

Participants came from roughly 23 US areas, aged roughly 18 to 89 years. The V gene's germline CDR1 is SGHTA and CDR2 FQGNSA. The CDR3 spans 17 residues. Trimming shortened V by 5 bases and J by 3 bases, and 21 bases separated the two germline ends. TCRdb keeps only in-frame clones here, not all; method: immunoSEQ multiplex PCR. Among under 450,000 clones, about 90% were seen once, and the ten largest hold 1% to 1.5%. V usage is TRBV7-2 and J usage is TRBJ2-3; D might be TRBD2 (5 bases). Sequences were obtained from PBMCs or T cells enriched from blood (not recorded which). The origin of this receptor is a young man who had recovered from COVID-19. The CDR3 DNA reads TGTGCCAGCAGCGGGCCGCGTGGCGGGTCTCGGACAGATACGCAGTATTTT. Translation: CASSGPRGGSRTDTQYF.